Each of the 3 T cell receptor beta chains below was sequenced from the same sample in a study of cytomegalovirus exposure and HLA in healthy donors. A multiplex PCR was run with 60 Vbeta primers and 13 Jbeta primers. Clones were sequenced by immunoSEQ multiplex PCR, and TCRdb holds only the in-frame ones, with some missing. This repertoire shows about 95,000 clones, roughly two thirds found once; its top ten account for roughly 15%. Sequencing was performed on PBMCs. These receptors all stem from a woman between 45 and 65 years old in good health and CMV-seropositive.

This sequence joins TRBV19 and TRBJ2-1, with D possibly matching TRBD1 (5 bases). V lost 4 bases to trimming and J lost 4 bases, with 17 bases between them. Per the germline V gene, CDR1 is LNHDA and CDR2 is SQIVND (reference sequence). The CDR3 extends over 16 amino acids. The CDR3, as DNA: TGTGCCAGTAGTACCCCCGTGACAGACCCGTACAATGAGCAGTTCTTC. This gives the protein CASSTPVTDPYNEQFF.

Only one count was recorded for this clone. The chain joins TRBV4-2 to TRBJ1-2, with 7 bases identical to TRBD1. With 4 bases clipped from V and 7 bases from J, the junction kept 6 bases outside the gene matches. The CDR3 covers 13 residues. The germline V gene encodes CDR1 LGHNA and CDR2 YNFKEQ. DNA of the CDR3: TGTGCCAGCAGCCGCACAGGGGCCCCTGGCTACACCTTC. It specifies CASSRTGAPGYTF.

The V and J genes are TRBV27 and TRBJ1-4, with D possibly TRBD1 on 6 matching bases. The germline V and J ends were trimmed by 6 bases and 4 bases, with 12 bases remaining between them. The CDR3 length is 14 residues. Germline V gives CDR1 MNHEY, CDR2 SMNVEV (reference sequence). CDR3 residues: CASSYRVNNEKLFF. CDR3 sequence (DNA): TGTGCCAGCAGCTACAGGGTGAATAATGAAAAACTGTTTTTT.